A selection of T cell receptor beta chains follows, all from one sample in a study of a mutant IDH1 vaccine in newly diagnosed glioma. Their specific antigens are unknown. The table came from immunoSEQ multiplex PCR; TCRdb's copy has only in-frame clones and leaves some out. The table shows around 53,000 clones, with roughly 83% occurring only once. The source material was PBMCs, sampled from a glioma patient whose treatment included an IDH1 peptide vaccine. All receptors come from a woman aged 25 to 39 with glioma. Some clones in this sample may be carry-over from other donors' samples. Each CDR3 is given with its conserved first and last residue. The D gene is left open where the match is weak. Some rows have no size entry. The others give once, few or many, or a class for an expanded clone.

>TRBD1|-|17|TRBJ1-5|TRBV4-1
CASSHIGQAFSNQPQHF
>-|-|10|TRBJ2-7|TRBV10-1
CASSETKQYF
>TRBD2|-|15|TRBJ2-2|TRBV5-4
CASSWGGTNTGELFF
>-|once|14|TRBJ1-5|TRBV10-2
CASGDEVASQPQHF
>-|-|12|TRBJ1-5|TRBV7-9
CASSLDNQPQHF
>TRBD1|-|13|TRBJ2-7|TRBV11-2
CATGHRGRHEQYF
>-|-|15|TRBJ2-7|TRBV14
CASSQAGGRRYEQYF
>TRBD1|-|16|TRBJ2-2|TRBV9
CASSVSGTGEFGELFF
>-|-|14|TRBJ2-7|TRBV7-8
CASSPRISSYEQYF
>-|-|14|TRBJ1-2|TRBV19
CASSATDRNYGYTF
>TRBD1|few|15|TRBJ1-4|TRBV30
CAWSVWRGPVEKLFF
>-|-|12|TRBJ2-1|TRBV2
CASSQTGIEQFF
>-|few|16|TRBJ1-1|TRBV18
CASSPPLSGMNTEAFF
>-|-|14|TRBJ1-2|TRBV30
CAWSVLRGDYGYTF
>-|-|18|TRBJ2-6|TRBV9
CASSEDPWGLSGANVLTF
>-|-|14|TRBJ2-1|TRBV9
CASSVRSSYNEQFF
>-|-|14|TRBJ2-7|TRBV7-6
CASSLTLTGFEQYF
>-|-|12|TRBJ2-7|TRBV12-5
CASGLVGAEQYF
>-|-|13|TRBJ2-5|TRBV4-1
CASSQDWRETQYF
>-|-|15|TRBJ2-7|TRBV6-5
CASSQGTPGPYEQYF
>-|few|14|TRBJ1-2|TRBV13
CASSLGLLNYGYTF
>TRBD2|-|16|TRBJ2-2|TRBV5-4
CASSLGSGGDTGELFF
>TRBD1|-|14|TRBJ1-1|TRBV11-3
CASSYHRGRDEAFF
>-|once|14|TRBJ1-2|TRBV7-9
CASSFLTGSDGYTF
>TRBD1|-|14|TRBJ1-2|TRBV27
CASSQGEGVDGYTF
>-|few|11|TRBJ2-5|TRBV30
CAWSGRETQYF
>-|few|14|TRBJ1-5|TRBV27
CASSLKGLGQPQHF
>-|-|15|TRBJ1-5|TRBV9
CASSVGGGRVQPQHF
>-|-|15|TRBJ2-4|TRBV2
CASQPGGLAKNIQYF
>TRBD1|-|15|TRBJ1-4|TRBV4-2
CASSQEATGGEKLFF
>-|-|13|TRBJ1-5|TRBV30
CAWSESSNQPQHF
>TRBD1|-|14|TRBJ1-5|TRBV2
CASSADRVDQPQHF
>-|few|14|TRBJ1-1|TRBV10-3
CAIKEGRRDTEAFF
>-|-|15|TRBJ1-1|TRBV11-3
CASSATGLLNTEAFF
>-|-|15|TRBJ1-2|TRBV6-1
CASSETMGPNYGYTF
>TRBD2|-|15|TRBJ2-5|TRBV30
CAWSVGASGPQTQYF
>-|-|11|TRBJ2-7|TRBV13
CASSLGNEQYF
>-|-|16|TRBJ2-7|TRBV5-6
CASSTTGWTGANEQYF
>-|-|12|TRBJ2-7|TRBV7-7
CASSDIGSEQYF
>TRBD1|once|15|TRBJ2-7|TRBV6-1
CASRPGTGGTYEQYF
>TRBD1|-|16|TRBJ2-7|TRBV2
CASYGTGTGTAYEQYF